The 21 T cell receptor beta chains below all came from one sample that was sequenced in a study of pediatric ulcerative colitis. Using immunoSEQ multiplex PCR, the repertoire was profiled, and TCRdb retains in-frame clones only, with some absent. The sample includes roughly 54,000 clones, approximately 87% of them seen just once. Source material: blood. The receptors originated from a boy aged 5-17 years who was a control in a study of pediatric ulcerative colitis.

The table lists this clone with a few counts. The V and J genes are TRBV4-3 and TRBJ2-1, with TRBD2 matching over 8 bases. Germline CDR1 and CDR2: LGHNA and YSLEER. There are 18 residues in the CDR3. V lost 2 bases to trimming and J lost 4 bases; unmatched junction nucleotides: 13. DNA of the CDR3: TGCGCCAGCAGCCAATCGGGACTAGTCTCGAGTGGGTACAATGAGCAGTTCTTC. It specifies CASSQSGLVSSGYNEQFF.

The CDR3 coding sequence is TGTGCCAGCAGCTTATCCGGGAGCTCCTACGAGCAGTACTTC. This encodes CASSLSGSSYEQYF. V usage is TRBV7-2 and J usage is TRBJ2-7; TRBD2 is a possible D gene (6 bases). Trimming shortened V by 2 bases and J by 0 bases, and 8 bases separated the two germline ends. Germline V CDR1 and CDR2: SGHTA, FQGNSA. This CDR3 comprises 14 residues.

The J gene is TRBJ2-5, the V gene TRBV7-2; no firm D call. CDR1 is SGHTA, CDR2 FQGNSA, per germline. The V end lost 6 bases, the J end lost 5 bases, and 7 bases lay between the germline ends. This CDR3 comprises 11 residues. The CDR3 loop is CASREGETQYF. As DNA, the CDR3 is TGTGCCAGCAGGGAAGGGGAGACCCAGTACTTC.

This clone was seen just once. This chain joins TRBV7-2 and TRBJ2-5, with 16 bases that match TRBD2. The V gene's germline CDR1 is SGHTA and CDR2 FQGNSA. V shed 1 base and J 5 bases; nucleotides not matched to a gene: 7. The CDR3 totals 18 residues. This chain's CDR3 is CASSLVSPGLAGGETQYF. The CDR3, as DNA: TGTGCCAGCAGCTTAGTCTCTCCGGGACTAGCGGGAGGGGAGACCCAGTACTTC.

The chain recombines TRBV2 with TRBJ2-1, with 9 bases lining up with TRBD2. This CDR3 is 15 amino acids long. The V and J ends lost 5 bases and 5 bases, in that order; junction bases with no gene match: 7. Germline V lookup: CDR1 SNHLY, CDR2 FYNNEI. DNA for the CDR3: TGTGCCAGCAGTTATCTAGCGGGGTACAACAATGAGCAGTTCTTC. This sequence encodes CASSYLAGYNNEQFF.

The rearrangement joins TRBV6-4 to TRBJ2-3; no reliable D call. CDR1 MRHNA and CDR2 SNTAGT come from the germline V gene. The CDR3 is made up of 16 amino acids. V shed 7 bases and J shed 6 bases, with 23 bases lying between them. Here the CDR3 reads CASTTDDLRVVDTQYF. In nucleotides, the CDR3 is TGTGCCAGCACCACTGATGACCTACGAGTAGTGGATACGCAGTATTTT.

Concerning this clone: Other DNA sequences of this sample code for an identical CDR3. The CDR3 nucleotides are TGTGCCAGCAGTTTGACAGGGAGCAATCAGCCCCAGCATTTT. It specifies CASSLTGSNQPQHF. The chain carries TRBV28 and TRBJ1-5; 7 bases line up with TRBD1. CDR1 is MDHEN and CDR2 is SYDVKM in the germline V gene. The CDR3 is 14 residues long. Unmatched junction bases numbered 0, after V lost 3 bases and J lost 1 base.

The rearrangement links TRBV7-8 to TRBJ1-2; perhaps TRBD1 as D (6 bases). CDR1 SGHVS and CDR2 FQNEAQ come from the germline V gene. The CDR3 is 15 amino acids. V lost 4 bases and J 8 bases, leaving 20 bases between the germline ends. Here the CDR3 reads CASSSRTGTPGGYTF. CDR3 in DNA: TGTGCCAGCAGCTCCCGCACCGGGACACCGGGGGGCTACACCTTC. The whole variable domain, filled in from reference TRBV7-8 and TRBJ1-2, reads GAGVSQSPRYKVAKRGQDVALRCDPISGHVSLFWYQQALGQGPEFLTYFQNEAQLDKSGLPSDRFFAERPEGSVSTLKIQRTQQEDSAVYLCASSSRTGTPGGYTFGSGTRLTVV.

The rearrangement joins TRBV19 to TRBJ2-1; D is unclear. Germline V gene data show CDR1 as LNHDA and CDR2 as SQIVND (reference sequence). The CDR3 sequence is 11 residues long. V was trimmed by 4 bases and J by 10 bases, leaving 8 bases between them. DNA of the CDR3: TGTGCCAGTAGTACGAGTGGGGAGCAGTTCTTC. This sequence encodes CASSTSGEQFF.

The rearrangement links TRBV6-6 to TRBJ2-2; TRBD1 matches at 8 bases. Germline V gene sequence: CDR1 MNHNY, CDR2 SVGAGI (reference sequence). There are 14 residues in the CDR3. The junction had 2 bases not matched to a gene; V was cut back by 3 bases and J by 5 bases. The CDR3 loop is CASSYTGGTGELFF. The CDR3 nucleotides read TGTGCCAGCAGTTATACAGGGGGAACCGGGGAGCTGTTTTTT.

The J gene is TRBJ2-1, the V gene TRBV7-2, with TRBD1 matching 9 bases. The CDR3 is 14 residues long. Trimming removed 4 bases from V and 9 bases from J; junction bases left unmatched: 7. Germline values: CDR1 SGHTA, CDR2 FQGNSA. This CDR3 is CASSSGTGTSEQFF. In nucleotides, the CDR3 is TGTGCCAGCAGCTCTGGGACAGGGACGAGTGAGCAGTTCTTC.

This sequence joins TRBV29-1 and TRBJ2-7; TRBD2 aligns across 8 bases. Per germline, CDR1 SQVTM and CDR2 ANQGSEA. The CDR3 totals 13 residues. V was clipped by 4 bases and J by 4 bases; unmatched bases: 6. The chain's CDR3 is CSVGGAGVYEQYF. The CDR3 DNA follows: TGCAGCGTTGGGGGAGCGGGGGTTTACGAGCAGTACTTC.

The chain employs TRBV7-9 and TRBJ1-5; weak D call: TRBD1 (6 bases). The CDR3 extends over 13 amino acids. V lost 4 bases to trimming and J lost 5 bases, with 9 bases between them. Germline V gene lookup returns CDR1 SEHNR and CDR2 FQNEAQ (reference sequence). CDR3 DNA: TGTGCCAGCAGCTCGACAGGAGATCAGCCCCAGCATTTT. Translation: CASSSTGDQPQHF.

V usage is TRBV4-1 and J usage is TRBJ2-1, with 10 bases lining up with TRBD2. This CDR3 has 16 amino acids. Germline CDR1 MGHRA, CDR2 YSYEKL. The junction had 8 bases not matched to a gene; V was cut back by 4 bases and J by 5 bases. This chain's CDR3 is CASSRGRLAGNNEQFF. The DNA of the CDR3 is TGCGCCAGCAGCCGGGGGCGACTAGCGGGTAACAATGAGCAGTTCTTC.

The genes are TRBV7-2 and TRBJ1-2, with a weak D call TRBD1 (6 bases). Trimming took 5 bases from V and 7 from J, leaving 11 bases between them. The CDR3 sequence is 12 residues long. Germline CDR1 reads SGHTA; CDR2 reads FQGNSA. The CDR3 region has the DNA TGTGCCAGCAGCCAGAGGGGGGGTGGCTACACCTTC. The encoded protein is CASSQRGGGYTF.

This clone was counted only a few times. V gene TRBV6-1 combines with J gene TRBJ2-2, with D possibly being TRBD2 (5 bases). The V and J ends lost 0 bases and 8 bases respectively, with 13 bases between them. Germline CDR1 is MNHNS and CDR2 is SASEGT. The CDR3 covers 15 residues. CDR3 region: CASSEALEGGGELFF. For the CDR3, the DNA is TGTGCCAGCAGTGAAGCGCTTGAGGGCGGTGGGGAGCTGTTTTTT.

The CDR3, as DNA: TGCGCCAGCAGCCCGCGACTAGCGGGGGGGCGATATGAGCAGTTCTTC. Residues: CASSPRLAGGRYEQFF. The chain recombines TRBV5-1 with TRBJ2-1; 14 nucleotides align to TRBD2. V trimming: 4 bases; J trimming: 8 bases; junction bases outside the gene matches: 8. The CDR3 contains 16 residues. Germline V gene sequence: CDR1 SGHRS, CDR2 YFSETQ.

CDR3 in amino acids: CASKPFEYMNTEAFF. Here the CDR3 DNA reads TGTGCCAGCAAACCTTTCGAATACATGAACACTGAAGCTTTCTTT. The chain couples TRBV9 to TRBJ1-1; D remains ambiguous. Germline assignment: CDR1 SGDLS and CDR2 YYNGEE. V shed 6 bases and J shed 0 bases, with 15 bases lying between them. The CDR3 covers 15 residues.

The chain carries TRBV7-2 and TRBJ1-1; D is possibly TRBD1 (6 bases). There are 16 residues in the CDR3. V dropped 0 bases and J dropped 1 base, with 12 bases sitting between them. The germline CDR1 and CDR2 sequences are SGHTA and FQGNSA. CDR3 region: CASSLAPQGSNTEAFF. The CDR3 nucleotides read TGTGCCAGCAGCTTAGCACCTCAGGGGTCGAACACTGAAGCTTTCTTT.

The chain recombines TRBV2 with TRBJ2-3; TRBD2 matches at 8 bases. The germline gives CDR1 SNHLY, CDR2 FYNNEI. There are 15 residues in the CDR3. J gave up 6 bases and V 7 bases, and 12 bases lay outside the gene matches. The CDR3 coding sequence is TGTGCCAGCACTAAAGCGGGAGCGGGACTCGATACGCAGTATTTT. Its translation: CASTKAGAGLDTQYF.

The V call is TRBV6-4, the J call TRBJ2-1; possible D gene TRBD1, 5 bases. The CDR3 is 15 amino acids. With 4 bases removed from V and 4 bases from J, the gap between germline ends came to 14 bases. The germline V gene has CDR1 MRHNA and CDR2 SNTAGT. CDR3 coding DNA: TGTGCCAGCAGTGCGGCTAGTGGGGCTTACAATGAGCAGTTCTTC. This translates into CASSAASGAYNEQFF.